This T cell receptor beta chain originates from a study of T-cell reconstitution after alpha-beta-depleted transplantation in children. Points from the study as a whole: Counts and diversity of T cells one year after transplant came mostly from newly produced T cells. It was reported that alpha-beta T cells came from several hundred expanded graft clones (about two months after transplant).

Preparation of the TCRbeta library used unique molecular identifiers. Via MiXCR, TCRdb re-called the PCR reads, giving one row per CDR3 protein. The repertoire includes some 310,000 distinct CDR3 sequences, around 25% of them detected once, and approximately 10% sits in the top ten. Details on this clonotype: As yet, its antigen is unknown.

The TCR sequence derives from a male patient under 18 who had a stem cell transplant for acute lymphoblastic leukemia, so the T cells may come from the graft donor. The sample consisted of PBMCs, mostly from graft donor cells, taken 180 days after TCRalphabeta/CD19-depleted stem cell transplant.

The CDR3 DNA reads TGCAGTGCTATCGCGGACAGGGTGAATCGGAACACTGAAGCTTTCTTT. Its protein is CSAIADRVNRNTEAFF. The chain employs TRBV20-1 and TRBJ1-1; 8 nucleotides agree with TRBD1. This CDR3 spans 16 amino acids. Germline CDR1 reads DFQATT; CDR2 reads SNEGSKA (reference sequence). With V trimmed by 4 bases and J by 1 base, 11 bases remained unmatched.